This TCR beta chain was observed in a study of technical replicates of blood from several donors. CDR3 length equals 15 residues. CDR1 and CDR2 (germline): SEHNR, FQNEAQ (reference sequence). The V gene end was trimmed by 6 bases and the J gene end by 4 bases; junction bases not matched to a gene: 5. Sequenced by immunoSEQ multiplex PCR; TCRdb stores in-frame clones only, minus some. The sample has roughly 8,000 clones, about nine tenths seen once. Source material: PBMCs. This TCR came from a human donor in good health. The rearrangement uses TRBV7-9 and TRBJ2-1, with 11 bases identical to TRBD2. The CDR3 loop reads CASSRLAGLYNEQFF. CDR3 coding DNA: TGTGCCAGCAGTAGACTAGCGGGACTGTACAATGAGCAGTTCTTC.